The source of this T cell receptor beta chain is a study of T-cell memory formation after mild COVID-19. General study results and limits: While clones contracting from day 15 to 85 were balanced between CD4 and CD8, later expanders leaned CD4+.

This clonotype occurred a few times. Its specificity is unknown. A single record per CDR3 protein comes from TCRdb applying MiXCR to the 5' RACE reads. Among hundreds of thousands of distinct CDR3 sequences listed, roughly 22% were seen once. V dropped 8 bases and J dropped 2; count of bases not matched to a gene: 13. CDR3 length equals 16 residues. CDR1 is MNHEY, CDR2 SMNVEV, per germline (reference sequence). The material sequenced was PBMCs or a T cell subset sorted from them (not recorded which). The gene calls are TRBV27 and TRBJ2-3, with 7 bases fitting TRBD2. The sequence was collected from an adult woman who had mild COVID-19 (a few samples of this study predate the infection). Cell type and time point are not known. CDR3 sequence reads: CASGPTGGTITDTQYF. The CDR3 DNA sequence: TGTGCCAGCGGACCTACGGGGGGAACGATCACAGATACGCAGTATTTT.